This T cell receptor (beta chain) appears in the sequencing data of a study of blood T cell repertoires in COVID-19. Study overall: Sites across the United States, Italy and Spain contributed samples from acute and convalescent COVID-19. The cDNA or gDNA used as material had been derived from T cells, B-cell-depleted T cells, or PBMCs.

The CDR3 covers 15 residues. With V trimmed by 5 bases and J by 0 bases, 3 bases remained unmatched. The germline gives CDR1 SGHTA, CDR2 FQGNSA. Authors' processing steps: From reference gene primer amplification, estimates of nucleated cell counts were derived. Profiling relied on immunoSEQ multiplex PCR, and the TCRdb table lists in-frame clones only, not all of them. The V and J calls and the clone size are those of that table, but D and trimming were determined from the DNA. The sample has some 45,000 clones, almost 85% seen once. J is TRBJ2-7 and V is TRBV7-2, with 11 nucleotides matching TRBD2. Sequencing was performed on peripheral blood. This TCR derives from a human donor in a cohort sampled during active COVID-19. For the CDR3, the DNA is TGTGCCAGCAGCGGGGGGACTAGCGGCTCCTACGAGCAGTACTTC. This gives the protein CASSGGTSGSYEQYF.